The 4 T cell receptor beta chains reported below all come from one sample, sequenced in a study of shared clonotypes between healthy human individuals. Profiling relied on immunoSEQ multiplex PCR, and the TCRdb table lists in-frame clones only, not all of them. The sample consists of roughly 2.2 million clones, 85% to 95% of them appearing once. The sample consisted of naive CD4+ T cells from PBMCs. Stated subset: CD45RA+ positively selected. Every receptor here comes from a man younger than 35 in good health. Some clones in this sample may be carry-over from other donors' samples.

The chain recombines TRBV28 with TRBJ2-1, with TRBD2 matching over 7 bases. The CDR3 is 19 amino acids. V gave up 1 base and J gave up 10 bases; unmatched junction bases: 22. In germline, CDR1 is MDHEN, CDR2 SYDVKM. In DNA, the CDR3 is TGTGCCAGCAGTTTATTTTTCCCGAACCCTAGCAGGAGGGAGGGCGAGCAGTTCTTC. It yields the protein CASSLFFPNPSRREGEQFF.

The V call is TRBV27, the J call TRBJ2-1; 11 bases agree with TRBD2. This CDR3 comprises 14 residues. The V and J ends lost 6 bases and 8 bases, in that order; junction bases with no gene match: 6. The germline CDR1 and CDR2 sequences are MNHEY and SMNVEV (reference sequence). The CDR3 is CASRRLAGKHEQFF. DNA for the CDR3: TGTGCCAGCAGGAGACTAGCGGGAAAACATGAGCAGTTCTTC.

The chain links TRBV7-3 to TRBJ2-4, with D possibly being TRBD2 (6 bases). Germline CDR1 is SGHTA and CDR2 is FQGTGA. Trimming stripped 5 bases from V and 0 bases from J, with 14 bases between. CDR3 length: 16 residues. The CDR3: CASSPEGYIAKNIQYF. Here the CDR3 DNA reads TGTGCCAGCAGCCCGGAGGGGTATATAGCCAAAAACATTCAGTACTTC.

The chain links TRBV6-6 to TRBJ2-1; D is unresolved. Germline CDR1 reads MNHNY; CDR2 reads SVGAGI (reference sequence). Trimming took 0 bases from V and 5 from J, leaving 11 bases between them. The CDR3 totals 15 residues. The CDR3 DNA reads TGTGCCAGCAGTTACTCTCAGTACCAGGACAATGAGCAGTTCTTC. Residues: CASSYSQYQDNEQFF.